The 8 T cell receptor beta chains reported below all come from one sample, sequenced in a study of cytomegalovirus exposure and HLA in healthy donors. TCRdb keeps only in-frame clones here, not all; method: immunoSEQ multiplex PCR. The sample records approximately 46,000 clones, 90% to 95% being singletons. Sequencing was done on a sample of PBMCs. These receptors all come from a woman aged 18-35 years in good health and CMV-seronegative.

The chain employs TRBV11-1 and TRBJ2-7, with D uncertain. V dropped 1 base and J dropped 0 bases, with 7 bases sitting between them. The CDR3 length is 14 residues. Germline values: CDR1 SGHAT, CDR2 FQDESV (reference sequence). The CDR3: CASSLDGNSYEQYF. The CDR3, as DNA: TGTGCCAGCAGCTTAGACGGTAACTCCTACGAGCAGTACTTC.

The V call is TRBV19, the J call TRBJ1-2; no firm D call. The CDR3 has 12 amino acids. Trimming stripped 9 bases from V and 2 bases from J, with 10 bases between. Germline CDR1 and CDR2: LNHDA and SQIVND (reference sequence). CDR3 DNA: TGTGCCAGCTCTCAAACAAACTATGGCTACACCTTC. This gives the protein CASSQTNYGYTF.

The CDR3 nucleotides read TGTGCCTGGACCATAGACAGTTACTATGGCTACACCTTC. Protein sequence: CAWTIDSYYGYTF. The V gene is TRBV30, the J gene TRBJ1-2; weak D call: TRBD1 (5 bases). The V and J ends lost 4 bases and 3 bases respectively, with 12 bases between them. This CDR3 is 13 amino acids long. Germline loops: CDR1 GTSNPN, CDR2 SVGIG (reference sequence).

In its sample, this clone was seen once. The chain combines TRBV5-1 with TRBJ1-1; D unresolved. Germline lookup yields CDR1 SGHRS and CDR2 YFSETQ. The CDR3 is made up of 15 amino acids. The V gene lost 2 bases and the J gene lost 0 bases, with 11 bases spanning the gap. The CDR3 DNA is TGCGCCAGCAGCTTTAGTGCCGCCATGAACACTGAAGCTTTCTTT. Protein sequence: CASSFSAAMNTEAFF. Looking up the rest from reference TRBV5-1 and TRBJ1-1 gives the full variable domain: KAGVTQTPRYLIKTRGQQVTLSCSPISGHRSVSWYQQTPGQGLQFLFEYFSETQRNKGNFPGRFSGRQFSNSRSEMNVSTLELGDSALYLCASSFSAAMNTEAFFGQGTRLTVV.

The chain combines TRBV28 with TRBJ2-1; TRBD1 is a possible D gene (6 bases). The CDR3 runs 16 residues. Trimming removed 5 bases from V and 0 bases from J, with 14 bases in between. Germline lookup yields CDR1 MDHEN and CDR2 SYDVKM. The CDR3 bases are TGTGCCAGCAGTATAAGACAGGTCAGCTCCTACAATGAGCAGTTCTTC. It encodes CASSIRQVSSYNEQFF.

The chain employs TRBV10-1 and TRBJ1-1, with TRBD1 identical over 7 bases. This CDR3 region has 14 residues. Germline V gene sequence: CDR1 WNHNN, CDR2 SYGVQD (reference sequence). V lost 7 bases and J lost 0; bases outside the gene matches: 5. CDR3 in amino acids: CASTDTGVNTEAFF. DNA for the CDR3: TGCGCCAGCACCGATACAGGGGTGAACACTGAAGCTTTCTTT.

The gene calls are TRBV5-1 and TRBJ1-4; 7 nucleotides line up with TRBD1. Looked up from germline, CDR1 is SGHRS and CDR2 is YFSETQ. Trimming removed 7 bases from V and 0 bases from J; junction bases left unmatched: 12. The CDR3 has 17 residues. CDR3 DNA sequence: TGCGCCAGCGCATTACAGGGGATTGGATCAACTAATGAAAAACTGTTTTTT. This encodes CASALQGIGSTNEKLFF.

The DNA for the CDR3 is TGTGCCAGCAGCTTAACGGAGGGGAGTTTAATCGAGCAGTACTTC. Protein sequence: CASSLTEGSLIEQYF. The rearrangement joins TRBV7-6 to TRBJ2-7, with a weak D call TRBD2 (6 bases). V was shortened by 2 bases and J by 6 bases, with 17 bases between the two germline ends. The germline CDR1 and CDR2 sequences are SGHVS and FNYEAQ. The length of the CDR3 is 15 residues.